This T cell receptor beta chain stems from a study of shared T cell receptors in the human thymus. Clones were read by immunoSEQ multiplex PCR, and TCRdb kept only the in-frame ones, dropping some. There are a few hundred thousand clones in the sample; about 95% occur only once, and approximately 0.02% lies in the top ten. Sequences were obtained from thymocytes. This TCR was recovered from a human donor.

This CDR3 reads CASTRQALYNEQFF. In DNA form, the CDR3 reads TGTGCCAGCACCAGACAGGCCCTTTACAATGAGCAGTTCTTC. The chain has TRBV11-2 and TRBJ2-1, with D possibly matching TRBD1 (6 bases). The germline gives CDR1 SGHAT, CDR2 FQNNGV. Trimming pared 7 bases from V and 4 bases from J, leaving 14 bases between. The CDR3 has 14 amino acids.